These 27 T cell receptor beta chains were all obtained from the same sample, sequenced in a study of cytomegalovirus exposure and HLA in healthy donors. PCR amplification relied on 60 Vbeta primers (plus 13 Jbeta primers). Method: immunoSEQ multiplex PCR; TCRdb's copy keeps in-frame clones and lacks some. Seen here are fewer than 95,000 clones, around 80% observed once, and the top ten hold 0.57%. The specimen sequenced was PBMCs. All receptors derive from a man aged 25 to 40 in good health and CMV-seronegative.

Only a few counts were recorded for this clone. This chain connects TRBV5-1 to TRBJ1-1; D perhaps matches TRBD1 (5 bases). V lost 5 bases, J lost 3 bases, and 8 bases lay in between. This CDR3 has 12 amino acids. The germline CDR1 and CDR2 sequences are SGHRS and YFSETQ. The CDR3 nucleotides are TGCGCCAGCAGAACCAGGGACACTGAAGCTTTCTTT. This encodes CASRTRDTEAFF.

V gene TRBV4-3 combines with J gene TRBJ1-2, with 10 bases fitting TRBD1. Trimming cost V 0 bases and J 4 bases; bases outside gene matches: 11. Germline CDR1 LGHNA, CDR2 YSLEER. This CDR3 spans 18 amino acids. The CDR3 here is CASSQEVPSTGGGYGYTF. Written as DNA, the CDR3 is TGCGCCAGCAGCCAAGAAGTTCCGTCGACAGGGGGCGGCTATGGCTACACCTTC.

This chain links TRBV29-1 with TRBJ2-7, with a tentative D call TRBD2 (5 bases). Germline CDR1 and CDR2: SQVTM and ANQGSEA. Trimming removed 3 bases at V and 0 bases at J, with 9 bases between. The CDR3 spans 13 residues. CDR3 residues: CSVEGEGSYEQYF. For the CDR3, the DNA is TGCAGCGTTGAGGGAGAAGGCTCCTACGAGCAGTACTTC.

The CDR3 sequence is CASSQNRGRDGYTF. The CDR3 DNA follows: TGCGCCAGCAGCCAGAACAGGGGAAGGGATGGCTACACCTTC. V and J are TRBV4-3 and TRBJ1-2; 7 bases are shared with TRBD1. Germline V gene sequence: CDR1 LGHNA, CDR2 YSLEER. V lost 3 bases and J lost 6; bases outside the gene matches: 7. This CDR3 region has 14 residues.

V usage is TRBV9 and J usage is TRBJ1-5; 8 nucleotides line up with TRBD1. CDR3 size: 14 residues. The V segment lost 2 bases and the J segment 2 bases; nucleotides outside the gene matches: 0. The germline V gene encodes CDR1 SGDLS and CDR2 YYNGEE. The CDR3 protein is CASSVTGGNQPQHF. CDR3 in DNA: TGTGCCAGCAGCGTGACAGGGGGCAATCAGCCCCAGCATTTT. Full variable domain (rest looked up from reference TRBV9 and TRBJ1-5): DSGVTQTPKHLITATGQRVTLRCSPRSGDLSVYWYQQSLDQGLQFLIQYYNGEERAKGNILERFSAQQFPDLHSELNLSSLELGDSALYFCASSVTGGNQPQHFGDGTRLSIL.

This chain joins TRBV9 and TRBJ2-5; D not certain. Trimming took off 0 bases at V and 1 base at J, with 7 bases between the two ends. The CDR3 loop spans 14 amino acids. Germline CDR1 and CDR2: SGDLS and YYNGEE. The CDR3 is CASSVGRGQETQYF. In DNA form, the CDR3 reads TGTGCCAGCAGCGTAGGAAGAGGCCAAGAGACCCAGTACTTC.

The chain recombines TRBV5-1 with TRBJ2-1, with 9 positions matching TRBD1. Germline lookup yields CDR1 SGHRS and CDR2 YFSETQ. This CDR3 region has 14 residues. Trimming at V came to 0 bases and at J to 6 bases, leaving 1 base not matched to a gene. This CDR3 reads CASSLGQGGNEQFF. DNA of the CDR3: TGCGCCAGCAGCTTGGGACAGGGGGGCAATGAGCAGTTCTTC.

The chain recombines TRBV9 with TRBJ2-3; tentatively, D is TRBD1 (6 bases). The CDR3 length is 14 residues. The V and J ends lost 0 bases and 1 base respectively, with 6 bases between them. Germline V gene sequence: CDR1 SGDLS, CDR2 YYNGEE. CDR3 residues: CASSVGTGTDTQYF. In nucleotides, the CDR3 is TGTGCCAGCAGCGTAGGGACAGGCACAGATACGCAGTATTTT.

In its sample, this clone was seen a few times. CDR3 region: CSVVQEGEKLFF. The CDR3 nucleotides read TGCAGCGTTGTCCAGGAGGGTGAAAAACTGTTTTTT. This chain links TRBV29-1 with TRBJ1-4; no firm D call. V was cut by 4 bases and J by 7 bases, with 10 bases left in between. From germline, CDR1 is SQVTM and CDR2 ANQGSEA. CDR3 length equals 12 residues. Full variable domain (outside the CDR3, taken from reference TRBV29-1 and TRBJ1-4): SAVISQKPSRDICQRGTSLTIQCQVDSQVTMMFWYRQQPGQSLTLIATANQGSEATYESGFVIDKFPISRPNLTFSTLTVSNMSPEDSSIYLCSVVQEGEKLFFGSGTQLSVL.

The gene calls are TRBV4-2 and TRBJ1-2; D remains unclear. The CDR3 loop spans 15 amino acids. Trimming removed 0 bases from V and 7 bases from J, with 15 bases in between. Per germline, CDR1 LGHNA and CDR2 YNFKEQ. The chain's CDR3 is CASSQDRRPLGGYTF. In DNA form, the CDR3 reads TGTGCCAGCAGCCAAGATCGGAGGCCCTTGGGTGGCTACACCTTC.

This chain uses TRBV19 with TRBJ1-1; tentatively, D is TRBD1 (6 bases). Trimming left V 6 bases short and J 11 bases short, with 10 bases between. Germline V gives CDR1 LNHDA, CDR2 SQIVND (reference sequence). This CDR3 region has 10 residues. Here the CDR3 DNA reads TGTGCCAGTAGGGCAGGGGAGGCTTTCTTT. It is translated as CASRAGEAFF. The full variable domain, its missing parts supplied by reference TRBV19 and TRBJ1-1, is DGGITQSPKYLFRKEGQNVTLSCEQNLNHDAMYWYRQDPGQGLRLIYYSQIVNDFQKGDIAEGYSVSREKKESFPLTVTSAQKNPTAFYLCASRAGEAFFGQGTRLTVV.

The table lists this clone with a count of one. The gene calls are TRBV9 and TRBJ1-1; D uncertain. CDR1 is SGDLS, CDR2 YYNGEE, per germline. The V gene lost 3 bases and the J gene lost 1 base, with 7 bases spanning the gap. There are 13 residues in the CDR3. The CDR3 loop reads CASSGNRNTEAFF. In DNA, the CDR3 is TGTGCCAGCAGCGGGAACAGGAACACTGAAGCTTTCTTT.

The rearrangement links TRBV9 to TRBJ1-4, with D possibly matching TRBD1 (5 bases). V was trimmed by 4 bases and J by 3 bases, leaving 10 bases between them. The CDR3 spans 14 residues. Germline loops: CDR1 SGDLS, CDR2 YYNGEE. The CDR3 region has the DNA TGTGCCAGCAGCCCCGGGGACTCTAATGAAAAACTGTTTTTT. The encoded protein is CASSPGDSNEKLFF.

The J gene is TRBJ2-4, the V gene TRBV7-9; tentative D call: TRBD2 (7 bases). Trimming took 1 base from V and 2 from J, leaving 12 bases between them. CDR1 and CDR2 from the germline V gene are SEHNR and FQNEAQ (reference sequence). The CDR3 has 16 amino acids. In nucleotides, the CDR3 is TGTGCCAGCAGCTTAGGAACAGGGACTACCAAAAACATTCAGTACTTC. Translated: CASSLGTGTTKNIQYF.

J is TRBJ2-3 and V is TRBV13, with 7 bases matching TRBD2. CDR3 length equals 16 residues. V lost 1 base to trimming and J lost 1 base; unmatched junction nucleotides: 5. CDR1 and CDR2 from the germline V gene are PRHDT and FYEKMQ (reference sequence). CDR3 protein: CASSLAGGPGTDTQYF. The CDR3 region has the DNA TGTGCCAGCAGCTTAGCGGGAGGTCCCGGCACAGATACGCAGTATTTT. The entire variable domain, with the rest obtained from reference TRBV13 and TRBJ2-3, is as follows: AAGVIQSPRHLIKEKRETATLKCYPIPRHDTVYWYQQGPGQDPQFLISFYEKMQSDKGSIPDRFSAQQFSDYHSELNMSSLELGDSALYFCASSLAGGPGTDTQYFGPGTRLTVL.

J is TRBJ1-2 and V is TRBV7-9; a weak D match, TRBD1 (6 bases). The V end was cut by 5 bases, the J end by 8 bases, with 18 bases between. Germline V lookup: CDR1 SEHNR, CDR2 FQNEAQ (reference sequence). CDR3 length: 14 residues. The CDR3 here is CASSHLHRVGGYTF. DNA for the CDR3: TGTGCCAGCAGCCACCTCCACAGGGTCGGGGGCTACACCTTC. Full variable domain (remainder filled in from reference TRBV7-9 and TRBJ1-2): DTGVSQNPRHKITKRGQNVTFRCDPISEHNRLYWYRQTLGQGPEFLTYFQNEAQLEKSRLLSDRFSAERPKGSFSTLEIQRTEQGDSAMYLCASSHLHRVGGYTFGSGTRLTVV.

This chain joins TRBV9 and TRBJ1-2; TRBD1 aligns across 7 bases. CDR3 length: 15 residues. V shed 0 bases and J 4 bases; nucleotides not matched to a gene: 6. Germline assignment: CDR1 SGDLS and CDR2 YYNGEE. The CDR3, as DNA: TGTGCCAGCAGCGTAGGAAGGGGGCGCGTCTATGGCTACACCTTC. This codes for CASSVGRGRVYGYTF.

The rearrangement uses TRBV13 and TRBJ1-1; a possible D gene is TRBD1 (6 bases). The CDR3 loop spans 19 amino acids. Germline values: CDR1 PRHDT, CDR2 FYEKMQ (reference sequence). The V and J ends lost 5 bases and 5 bases respectively, with 30 bases between them. The CDR3 is CASSPVRGAADLPRTEAFF. CDR3 in DNA: TGTGCCAGCAGCCCCGTGCGGGGGGCTGCAGATCTCCCGCGGACTGAAGCTTTCTTT.

Written as DNA, the CDR3 is TGTGCCAGCAGCTTAGAGGCAGGGAGGAAGACCCAGTACTTC. It codes for CASSLEAGRKTQYF. This chain joins TRBV11-1 and TRBJ2-5; D may be TRBD2 (6 bases). The V gene's germline CDR1 is SGHAT and CDR2 FQDESV (reference sequence). The CDR3 is made up of 14 amino acids. With 1 base removed from V and 6 bases from J, the gap between germline ends came to 12 bases.

The chain couples TRBV6-1 to TRBJ2-5; 9 bases are shared with TRBD2. This CDR3 has 15 amino acids. Germline assignment: CDR1 MNHNS and CDR2 SASEGT. Trimming took 6 bases from V and 3 from J; bases not matched to a gene: 8. The CDR3 region is CASRTYLAGKETQYF. In DNA form, the CDR3 reads TGTGCCAGCAGAACTTATCTAGCGGGAAAAGAGACCCAGTACTTC.

The CDR3 region is CASSQVGLAGNTGELFF. In DNA form, the CDR3 reads TGCGCCAGCAGCCAAGTGGGACTAGCGGGAAACACCGGGGAGCTGTTTTTT. The chain is built from TRBV4-1 and TRBJ2-2, with 13 positions matching TRBD2. CDR1 is MGHRA, CDR2 YSYEKL, per germline. CDR3 length: 17 residues. V lost 1 base to trimming and J lost 2 bases; unmatched junction nucleotides: 1.

This chain uses TRBV7-9 with TRBJ1-3; D possibly corresponds to TRBD1 (5 bases). Trimming removed 5 bases at V and 0 bases at J, with 14 bases between. The CDR3 runs 16 residues. Per the germline V gene, CDR1 is SEHNR and CDR2 is FQNEAQ (reference sequence). The CDR3 loop is CASSPRTQSSGNTIYF. As DNA, the CDR3 is TGTGCCAGCAGCCCCCGGACACAGAGCTCTGGAAACACCATATATTTT.

J is TRBJ2-1 and V is TRBV6-5; D remains unclear. Trimming shortened V by 0 bases and J by 3 bases, and 9 bases separated the two germline ends. Germline V lookup: CDR1 MNHEY, CDR2 SVGAGI. The CDR3 spans 15 residues. The CDR3 loop is CASSYSGGSYNEQFF. In DNA form, the CDR3 reads TGTGCCAGCAGTTACTCCGGCGGCAGCTACAATGAGCAGTTCTTC.

The V gene is TRBV18, the J gene TRBJ1-4; 7 nucleotides align to TRBD1. The CDR3 extends over 14 amino acids. J was trimmed by 6 bases and V by 4 bases; bases with no gene match: 5. CDR1 KGHSH and CDR2 LQKENI come from the germline V gene. The DNA of the CDR3 is TGTGCCAGCTCACGAACGCAGGGGGATGAAAAACTGTTTTTT. Translation gives CASSRTQGDEKLFF.

As regards this clone: The same CDR3 can be traced to other DNA sequences in this sample. The genes are TRBV19 and TRBJ1-5; possible D gene TRBD1, 5 bases. The V end was cut by 6 bases, the J end by 4 bases, with 13 bases between. CDR3 size: 14 residues. Germline assignment: CDR1 LNHDA and CDR2 SQIVND (reference sequence). For the CDR3, the DNA is TGTGCCAGTAGCCTAGGACAAGGTAATCAGCCCCAGCATTTT. It is translated as CASSLGQGNQPQHF.

The chain uses TRBV7-9 and TRBJ2-5, with D possibly TRBD1 on 7 matching bases. The germline CDR1 and CDR2 sequences are SEHNR and FQNEAQ (reference sequence). The CDR3 totals 14 residues. Trimming took 1 base from V and 5 from J, leaving 11 bases between them. CDR3 in DNA: TGTGCCAGCAGCTTAGTGCGGGGACAGGAGACCCAGTACTTC. This encodes CASSLVRGQETQYF.

V and J are TRBV9 and TRBJ1-1, with unresolved D. Germline-derived CDR1 and CDR2 are SGDLS and YYNGEE. The CDR3 spans 13 residues. Trimming took off 4 bases at V and 1 base at J, with 8 bases between the two ends. CDR3 in amino acids: CASSPDTNTEAFF. The CDR3, as DNA: TGTGCCAGCAGCCCAGACACGAACACTGAAGCTTTCTTT.